This is a list of T cell receptor beta chains from one sample in a study of cytomegalovirus exposure and HLA in healthy donors. TCRdb's copy holds only in-frame clones and misses some; the assay was immunoSEQ multiplex PCR. The table includes about 150,000 clones, about three quarters detected once. The specimen was PBMCs. Receptors were obtained from a woman aged 40 to 50 in good health and CMV-seronegative. Both conserved end residues are part of each CDR3. The D gene is left open where the match is weak. The size entry is marked missing in some rows and otherwise reads once, few, many or a size class.

v_gene: TRBV11-2; j_gene: TRBJ2-3; d_gene: NA; abundance: NA; CDR3nt: TGTGCCAGCAGCTTAGTGAAGGTAGCGACAGATACGCAGTATTTT; CDR3aa: CASSLVKVATDTQYF
v_gene: TRBV5-8; j_gene: TRBJ2-6; d_gene: TRBD2; abundance: NA; CDR3nt: TGTGCCAGCAGCCTGGGACTAGCGGGGGACTACACTGGGGCCAACGTCCTGACTTTC; CDR3aa: CASSLGLAGDYTGANVLTF
v_gene: TRBV6-4; j_gene: TRBJ1-2; d_gene: NA; abundance: NA; CDR3nt: TGTGCCAGCAGAACAGGTTCCGGCTACACCTTC; CDR3aa: CASRTGSGYTF
v_gene: TRBV5-1; j_gene: TRBJ2-3; d_gene: NA; abundance: NA; CDR3nt: TGCGCCAGCAGCGTAACAGGGGATACGCAGTATTTT; CDR3aa: CASSVTGDTQYF
v_gene: TRBV5-1; j_gene: TRBJ2-1; d_gene: TRBD1; abundance: few; CDR3nt: TGCGCCAGCAGCCCGGGACAGGGTGTGAATGAGCAGTTCTTC; CDR3aa: CASSPGQGVNEQFF
v_gene: TRBV12-2; j_gene: TRBJ1-5; d_gene: NA; abundance: NA; CDR3nt: TGTGCAAGTCGCTTAGGGACAGGGGTCTGGAATCAGCCCCAGCATTTT; CDR3aa: CASRLGTGVWNQPQHF
v_gene: TRBV4-2; j_gene: TRBJ1-1; d_gene: TRBD1; abundance: NA; CDR3nt: TGTGCCAGCAGCCAAGATCGACAGGGTGTTTCTCTCGCTTTCTTT; CDR3aa: CASSQDRQGVSLAFF
v_gene: TRBV28; j_gene: TRBJ1-2; d_gene: TRBD1; abundance: NA; CDR3nt: TGTGCCAGCAGTGTCACCGCGACAGGGGGCCCTGGCTACACCTTC; CDR3aa: CASSVTATGGPGYTF
v_gene: TRBV10-3; j_gene: TRBJ2-1; d_gene: TRBD1; abundance: once; CDR3nt: TGTGCCACCCATAAAACCCGGACAGGGACCTACAATGAGCAGTTCTTC; CDR3aa: CATHKTRTGTYNEQFF
v_gene: TRBV29-1; j_gene: TRBJ1-2; d_gene: NA; abundance: NA; CDR3nt: TGCAGCGTTGAGGGGCAGACCAACTATGGCTACACCTTC; CDR3aa: CSVEGQTNYGYTF
v_gene: TRBV5-1; j_gene: TRBJ1-1; d_gene: NA; abundance: NA; CDR3nt: TGCGCCAGCAGCTCTCAACAGGGATCTGAAGCTTTCTTT; CDR3aa: CASSSQQGSEAFF
v_gene: TRBV4-2; j_gene: TRBJ1-5; d_gene: NA; abundance: NA; CDR3nt: TGTGCCAGCAGCCAACAGCTTCAGGGGCATCAGCCCCAGCATTTT; CDR3aa: CASSQQLQGHQPQHF
v_gene: TRBV6-5; j_gene: TRBJ2-1; d_gene: TRBD2; abundance: NA; CDR3nt: TGTGCCAGCAGTTACGGAGCGGGAGCGGGTCTTAATGAGCAGTTCTTC; CDR3aa: CASSYGAGAGLNEQFF
v_gene: TRBV6-5; j_gene: TRBJ1-4; d_gene: TRBD1; abundance: NA; CDR3nt: TGTGCCAGCAGTTACTCCCACAGGGGAACTAATGAAAAACTGTTTTTT; CDR3aa: CASSYSHRGTNEKLFF
v_gene: TRBV5-4; j_gene: TRBJ1-4; d_gene: NA; abundance: NA; CDR3nt: TGTGCCAGCAGCTTGCGGGAAACTAATGAAAAACTGTTTTTT; CDR3aa: CASSLRETNEKLFF
v_gene: TRBV4-2; j_gene: TRBJ1-1; d_gene: NA; abundance: NA; CDR3nt: TGTGCCAGCAGCCAGGCTGACAGGCGAGGGACTGAAGCTTTCTTT; CDR3aa: CASSQADRRGTEAFF
v_gene: TRBV7-2; j_gene: TRBJ2-7; d_gene: NA; abundance: NA; CDR3nt: TGTGCCAGCAGCCTCTCGACAGGTTCCTACGAGCAGTACTTC; CDR3aa: CASSLSTGSYEQYF
v_gene: TRBV13; j_gene: TRBJ1-1; d_gene: TRBD1; abundance: NA; CDR3nt: TGTGCCAGCAGCTCAGGGGGCCGCCCCGGAGCTTTCTTT; CDR3aa: CASSSGGRPGAFF
v_gene: TRBV2; j_gene: TRBJ2-7; d_gene: TRBD1; abundance: NA; CDR3nt: TGTGCCAGCAGTCGGACAGGGGAAGAGCAGTACTTC; CDR3aa: CASSRTGEEQYF
v_gene: TRBV6-8; j_gene: TRBJ1-5; d_gene: NA; abundance: NA; CDR3nt: TGTGCCAGCAGCGGGGATCAGCCGGCGGGCAATCAGCCCCAGCATTTT; CDR3aa: CASSGDQPAGNQPQHF
v_gene: TRBV2; j_gene: TRBJ1-5; d_gene: TRBD1; abundance: once; CDR3nt: TGTGCCAGCAGGCATACAGGGGCAAATCAGCCCCAGCATTTT; CDR3aa: CASRHTGANQPQHF
v_gene: TRBV19; j_gene: TRBJ2-1; d_gene: TRBD2; abundance: NA; CDR3nt: TGTGCCAGTAGTATACAGAGCGGGACGTCCTACAATGAGCAGTTCTTC; CDR3aa: CASSIQSGTSYNEQFF
v_gene: TRBV5-4; j_gene: TRBJ1-2; d_gene: TRBD1; abundance: NA; CDR3nt: TGTGCCAGCAGCTTCGGACAGGATGGCTACACCTTC; CDR3aa: CASSFGQDGYTF
v_gene: TRBV13; j_gene: TRBJ2-1; d_gene: TRBD2; abundance: few; CDR3nt: TGTGCCAGCAGCAAGGGACTAGCGGGAGGTCGGAATGAGCAGTTCTTC; CDR3aa: CASSKGLAGGRNEQFF
v_gene: TRBV30; j_gene: TRBJ2-2; d_gene: TRBD2; abundance: NA; CDR3nt: TGTGCCTGGAGTAAACTAGCGGGAGGTCCCGGGGAGCTGTTTTTT; CDR3aa: CAWSKLAGGPGELFF
v_gene: TRBV10-3; j_gene: TRBJ2-5; d_gene: TRBD2; abundance: NA; CDR3nt: TGTGCCATCAGTGAGTCCACTAGCGGACCTGGCGGGGAGACCCAGTACTTC; CDR3aa: CAISESTSGPGGETQYF
v_gene: TRBV6-4; j_gene: TRBJ1-6; d_gene: TRBD1; abundance: few; CDR3nt: TGTGCCAGCAGTGACTCGAGACAGGGGAGTAATTCACCCCTCCACTTT; CDR3aa: CASSDSRQGSNSPLHF
v_gene: TRBV10-2; j_gene: TRBJ1-2; d_gene: TRBD1; abundance: NA; CDR3nt: TGCGCCAGCAGTGAGTCGACAGGGGTCGGGTATGGCTACACCTTC; CDR3aa: CASSESTGVGYGYTF
v_gene: TRBV6-5; j_gene: TRBJ2-5; d_gene: TRBD1; abundance: NA; CDR3nt: TGTGCCAGCAGTTATGAGACAGGGGTACAAGAGACCCAGTACTTC; CDR3aa: CASSYETGVQETQYF
v_gene: TRBV7-9; j_gene: TRBJ1-2; d_gene: NA; abundance: NA; CDR3nt: TGTGCCAGCAGCTCCGAACCGGTTGTTAACTATGGCTACACCTTC; CDR3aa: CASSSEPVVNYGYTF
v_gene: TRBV7-6; j_gene: TRBJ2-7; d_gene: TRBD1; abundance: NA; CDR3nt: TGTGCCAGCAGCGTGGGACAGGGCTGGACCGAGCAGTACTTC; CDR3aa: CASSVGQGWTEQYF
v_gene: TRBV11-2; j_gene: TRBJ1-2; d_gene: TRBD1; abundance: NA; CDR3nt: TGTGCCAGCAGCTTAGCAGGGGGGTACGGCTATGGCTACACCTTC; CDR3aa: CASSLAGGYGYGYTF
v_gene: TRBV5-8; j_gene: TRBJ1-2; d_gene: TRBD1; abundance: once; CDR3nt: TGTGCCAGCAGCCCGAAGTCTCGACAGGGGACCAACTATGGCTACACCTTC; CDR3aa: CASSPKSRQGTNYGYTF
v_gene: TRBV5-1; j_gene: TRBJ2-7; d_gene: TRBD1; abundance: NA; CDR3nt: TGCGCCAGCAGAGGGGACAGGGAAACGTACGAGCAGTACTTC; CDR3aa: CASRGDRETYEQYF
v_gene: TRBV6-6; j_gene: TRBJ2-1; d_gene: TRBD2; abundance: NA; CDR3nt: TGTGCCAGCAGACTCATAGCGGGCTCCATCAATGAGCAGTTCTTC; CDR3aa: CASRLIAGSINEQFF
v_gene: TRBV6-6; j_gene: TRBJ1-2; d_gene: TRBD1; abundance: once; CDR3nt: TGTGCCAGCAGCCCGGACAGGGTGCTGGGTGGCTACACCTTC; CDR3aa: CASSPDRVLGGYTF
v_gene: TRBV5-6; j_gene: TRBJ2-2; d_gene: NA; abundance: once; CDR3nt: TGTGCCAGCAGCATCCGACAGGCACTGAACACCGGGGAGCTGTTTTTT; CDR3aa: CASSIRQALNTGELFF
v_gene: TRBV6-6; j_gene: TRBJ2-7; d_gene: TRBD2; abundance: NA; CDR3nt: TGTGCCTCGTCGGGAGGGGCCTACGAGCAGTACTTC; CDR3aa: CASSGGAYEQYF
v_gene: TRBV5-1; j_gene: TRBJ2-3; d_gene: NA; abundance: NA; CDR3nt: TGCGCCAGCAGCTTAGGGGGGGGAGACGTTACGCAGTATTTT; CDR3aa: CASSLGGGDVTQYF
v_gene: TRBV30; j_gene: TRBJ1-2; d_gene: TRBD1; abundance: NA; CDR3nt: TGTGCCTGGAGTCCGACAGGGGGAAACTATGGCTACACCTTC; CDR3aa: CAWSPTGGNYGYTF
v_gene: TRBV27; j_gene: TRBJ1-6; d_gene: NA; abundance: NA; CDR3nt: TGTGCCAGCAGTCCCTGGCGGGGAAGCTCCTATAATTCACCCCTCCACTTT; CDR3aa: CASSPWRGSSYNSPLHF
v_gene: TRBV5-4; j_gene: TRBJ1-2; d_gene: NA; abundance: NA; CDR3nt: TGTGCCAGCAGCTTCGTACAGGGAAGCGGCTACACCTTC; CDR3aa: CASSFVQGSGYTF
v_gene: TRBV6-1; j_gene: TRBJ1-1; d_gene: TRBD1; abundance: NA; CDR3nt: TGTGCCAGCAGTGAAGCGCAGGGGGCGGTTTACACTGAAGCTTTCTTT; CDR3aa: CASSEAQGAVYTEAFF